Sequencing of this TCR beta chain was carried out in a study of shared clonotypes between healthy human individuals. CD45RO-negative cells were positively selected for CCR7, leaving out terminally differentiated effector memory CD45RA+ cells. This clone was seen a single time. Generated by immunoSEQ multiplex PCR, the TCRdb table keeps only in-frame clones and is missing some. Here the sample spans about 2.1 million clones, roughly 91% being singletons. Sequenced material: naive CD8+ T cells from PBMCs. The sequence derives from a man aged 18 to 29 in good health. Some clones in this sample may be carry-over from other donors' samples.

The CDR3 DNA reads as TGTGCCAGCAGTTTAATAGGAACAGGGGCGTACGAGCAGTACTTC. Translating gives CASSLIGTGAYEQYF. V is TRBV27 and J is TRBJ2-7; 7 nucleotides line up with TRBD1. The CDR3 is made up of 15 amino acids. CDR1 is MNHEY, CDR2 SMNVEV, per germline (reference sequence). The V segment lost 2 bases and the J segment 4 bases; nucleotides outside the gene matches: 8.